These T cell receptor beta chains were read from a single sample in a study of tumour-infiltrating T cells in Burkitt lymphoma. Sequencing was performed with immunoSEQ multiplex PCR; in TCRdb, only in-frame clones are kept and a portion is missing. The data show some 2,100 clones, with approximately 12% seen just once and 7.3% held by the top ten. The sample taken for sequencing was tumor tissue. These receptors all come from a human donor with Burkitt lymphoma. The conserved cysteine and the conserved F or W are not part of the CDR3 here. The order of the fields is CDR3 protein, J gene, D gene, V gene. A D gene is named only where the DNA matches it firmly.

CDR3aa: ASSGVSGYGYT; j_gene: TRBJ1-2; d_gene: -; v_gene: TRBV2
CDR3aa: ASSRAPGEGNTEAF; j_gene: TRBJ1-1; d_gene: -; v_gene: TRBV5-1
CDR3aa: ASSPRGTYNSPLH; j_gene: TRBJ1-6; d_gene: -; v_gene: TRBV9
CDR3aa: ASSEALMGPEAF; j_gene: TRBJ1-1; d_gene: -; v_gene: TRBV6-1
CDR3aa: ASSSGRGQETQY; j_gene: TRBJ2-5; d_gene: TRBD2; v_gene: TRBV5-1
CDR3aa: SARDYYGYT; j_gene: TRBJ1-2; d_gene: -; v_gene: TRBV29-1
CDR3aa: ASSWTSGGEYEQY; j_gene: TRBJ2-7; d_gene: TRBD2; v_gene: TRBV6-6
CDR3aa: ASSSSMGNTKAF; j_gene: TRBJ1-1; d_gene: -; v_gene: TRBV5-1
CDR3aa: ASGWVNTEAF; j_gene: TRBJ1-1; d_gene: -; v_gene: TRBV27
CDR3aa: ASSIRGSGELF; j_gene: TRBJ2-2; d_gene: -; v_gene: TRBV19
CDR3aa: ASRRTSVTGELF; j_gene: TRBJ2-2; d_gene: TRBD2; v_gene: TRBV7-2
CDR3aa: ASSLLGAWEQY; j_gene: TRBJ2-7; d_gene: -; v_gene: TRBV5-6
CDR3aa: ASSYLAGELF; j_gene: TRBJ2-2; d_gene: -; v_gene: TRBV6-5
CDR3aa: ASSETGVNQPQH; j_gene: TRBJ1-5; d_gene: TRBD1; v_gene: TRBV5-6
CDR3aa: ATRTAGTDTQY; j_gene: TRBJ2-3; d_gene: -; v_gene: TRBV6-5
CDR3aa: ASSFSVGNEKLF; j_gene: TRBJ1-4; d_gene: -; v_gene: TRBV5-6
CDR3aa: ASSQDLLAGGLVTDTQY; j_gene: TRBJ2-3; d_gene: TRBD2; v_gene: TRBV4-2
CDR3aa: ASSLARQQTNSPLH; j_gene: TRBJ1-6; d_gene: -; v_gene: TRBV7-8
CDR3aa: ASSYKAEFEAF; j_gene: TRBJ1-1; d_gene: -; v_gene: TRBV6-5
CDR3aa: ASSLGGITDTQY; j_gene: TRBJ2-3; d_gene: TRBD2; v_gene: TRBV7-2
CDR3aa: ASSKGTGGYFETQY; j_gene: TRBJ2-5; d_gene: TRBD1; v_gene: TRBV5-1
CDR3aa: ASSSGQGFREQY; j_gene: TRBJ2-7; d_gene: TRBD1; v_gene: TRBV7-8
CDR3aa: ASSVALGAGNTEAF; j_gene: TRBJ1-1; d_gene: -; v_gene: TRBV9
CDR3aa: ASSGGYEQY; j_gene: TRBJ2-7; d_gene: -; v_gene: TRBV2
CDR3aa: ASSSDRRNADTQY; j_gene: TRBJ2-3; d_gene: -; v_gene: TRBV4-1
CDR3aa: ASSVDWRVVSTDTQY; j_gene: TRBJ2-3; d_gene: -; v_gene: TRBV9
CDR3aa: ASSYGTSDNEQF; j_gene: TRBJ2-1; d_gene: TRBD2; v_gene: TRBV6-5
CDR3aa: ASSSNRDAF; j_gene: TRBJ1-1; d_gene: -; v_gene: TRBV5-6
CDR3aa: ARDSSGANVLT; j_gene: TRBJ2-6; d_gene: TRBD1; v_gene: TRBV30
CDR3aa: ASIDRDQPQH; j_gene: TRBJ1-5; d_gene: -; v_gene: TRBV21-1
CDR3aa: ASSLRLLETQY; j_gene: TRBJ2-5; d_gene: -; v_gene: TRBV6-5
CDR3aa: AWSISLEQF; j_gene: TRBJ2-1; d_gene: -; v_gene: TRBV30
CDR3aa: ASSLTPGAPGSGELF; j_gene: TRBJ2-2; d_gene: -; v_gene: TRBV5-6
CDR3aa: ASSLVAGSDEQF; j_gene: TRBJ2-1; d_gene: -; v_gene: TRBV7-7
CDR3aa: ASSALGTNEKLF; j_gene: TRBJ1-4; d_gene: -; v_gene: TRBV9
CDR3aa: ASSTTGLDRVYGYT; j_gene: TRBJ1-2; d_gene: TRBD1; v_gene: TRBV7-2
CDR3aa: ATSREAGYNEQY; j_gene: TRBJ2-7; d_gene: -; v_gene: TRBV15
CDR3aa: ASSQDFRGEANYGYT; j_gene: TRBJ1-2; d_gene: -; v_gene: TRBV4-3
CDR3aa: ASRDTGGGQETQY; j_gene: TRBJ2-5; d_gene: TRBD1; v_gene: TRBV25-1
CDR3aa: ASSLRTGSIPEQF; j_gene: TRBJ2-1; d_gene: TRBD1; v_gene: TRBV5-1
CDR3aa: ASSIRDGGISNQPQH; j_gene: TRBJ1-5; d_gene: -; v_gene: TRBV19